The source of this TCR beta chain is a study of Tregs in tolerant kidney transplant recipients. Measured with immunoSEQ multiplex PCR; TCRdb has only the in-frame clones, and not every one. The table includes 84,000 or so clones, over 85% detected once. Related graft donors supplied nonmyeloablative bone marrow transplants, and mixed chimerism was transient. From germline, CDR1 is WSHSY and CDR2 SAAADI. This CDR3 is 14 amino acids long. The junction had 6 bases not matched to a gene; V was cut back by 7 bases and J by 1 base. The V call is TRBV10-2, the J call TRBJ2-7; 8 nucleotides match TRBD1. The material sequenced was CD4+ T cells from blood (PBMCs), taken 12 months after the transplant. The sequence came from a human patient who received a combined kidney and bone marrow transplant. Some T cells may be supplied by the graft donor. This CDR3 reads CASKMTGESYEQYF. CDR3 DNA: TGCGCCAGCAAGATGACAGGGGAATCCTACGAGCAGTACTTC.